This TCR beta chain emerged from a study of shared T cell receptors in the human thymus. The CDR3 contains 15 residues. Germline CDR1 and CDR2: MDHEN and SYDVKM. V gave up 5 bases and J gave up 0 bases, with 13 bases separating them. Measured with immunoSEQ multiplex PCR; TCRdb has only the in-frame clones, and not every one. The sample carries about 660,000 clones, around 87% recorded once. These records were also assigned to another study, of human thymus T cells. From that paper: The study used thymus tissue resected during corrective heart surgery. Biased V and J segment usage appeared in thymus and peripheral blood.

Sample: thymocytes. The chain links TRBV28 to TRBJ1-2; tentatively, D is TRBD1 (6 bases). The receptor's source is a boy in the first two years of life with a congenital heart defect. Here the CDR3 reads CASSPIRGSNYGYTF. The CDR3 nucleotides read TGTGCCAGCAGTCCAATCAGGGGCTCTAACTATGGCTACACCTTC.